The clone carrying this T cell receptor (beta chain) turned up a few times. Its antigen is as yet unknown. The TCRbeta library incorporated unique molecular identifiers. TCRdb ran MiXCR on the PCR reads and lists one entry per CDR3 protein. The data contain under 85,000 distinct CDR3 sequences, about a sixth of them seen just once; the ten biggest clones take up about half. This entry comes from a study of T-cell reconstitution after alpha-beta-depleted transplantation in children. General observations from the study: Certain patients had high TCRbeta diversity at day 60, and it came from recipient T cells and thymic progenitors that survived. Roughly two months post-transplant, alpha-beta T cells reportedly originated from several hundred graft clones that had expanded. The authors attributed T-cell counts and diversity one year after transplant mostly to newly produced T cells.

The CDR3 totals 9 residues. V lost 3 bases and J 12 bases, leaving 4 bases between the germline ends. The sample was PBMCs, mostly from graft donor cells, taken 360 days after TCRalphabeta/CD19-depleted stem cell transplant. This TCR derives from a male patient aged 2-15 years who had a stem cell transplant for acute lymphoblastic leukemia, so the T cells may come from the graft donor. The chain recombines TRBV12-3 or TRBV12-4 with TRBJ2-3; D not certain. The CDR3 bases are TGTGCCAGCAGTTTCCCCCAGTATTTT. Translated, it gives CASSFPQYF.